This record covers a single TCR beta chain. TCRdb's copy holds only in-frame clones and misses some; the assay was immunoSEQ multiplex PCR. Among some 130,000 clones listed, 92% were seen once. This entry is derived from a study of control samples from healthy donors and cancer patients. V was clipped by 0 bases and J by 5 bases, with 11 bases between them. This CDR3 is built from 14 residues. Germline V gives CDR1 SGHRS, CDR2 YFSETQ. The chain is built from TRBV5-1 and TRBJ2-5; no firm D call. The sequenced sample was blood. The receptor was isolated from a woman aged 45 to 65 in good health. This CDR3 reads CASSLVGSEETQYF. The CDR3 DNA sequence: TGCGCCAGCAGCTTGGTGGGGTCGGAGGAGACCCAGTACTTC.